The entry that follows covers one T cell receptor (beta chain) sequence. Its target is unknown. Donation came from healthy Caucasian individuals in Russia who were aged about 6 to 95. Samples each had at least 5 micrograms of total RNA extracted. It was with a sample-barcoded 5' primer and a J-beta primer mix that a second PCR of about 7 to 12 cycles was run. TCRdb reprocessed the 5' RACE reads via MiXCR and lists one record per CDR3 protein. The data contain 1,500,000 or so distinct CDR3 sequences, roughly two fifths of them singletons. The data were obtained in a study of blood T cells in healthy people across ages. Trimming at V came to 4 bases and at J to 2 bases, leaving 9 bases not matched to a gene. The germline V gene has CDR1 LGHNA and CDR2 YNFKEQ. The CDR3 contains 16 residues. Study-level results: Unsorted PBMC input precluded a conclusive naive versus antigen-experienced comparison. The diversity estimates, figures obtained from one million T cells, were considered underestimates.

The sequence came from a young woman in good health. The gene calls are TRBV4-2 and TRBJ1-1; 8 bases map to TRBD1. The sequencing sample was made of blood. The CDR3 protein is CASSPWEDRANTEAFF. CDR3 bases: TGTGCCAGCAGCCCTTGGGAGGACAGGGCCAACACTGAAGCTTTCTTT.